This is a list of T cell receptor beta chains from one sample in a study of human T cells and chemical hapten exposure. One entry per CDR3 protein results from TCRdb running MiXCR on the RACE reads. The sample has around 52,000 distinct CDR3 sequences, 7.5% to 10% seen once. The sequencing here drew on whole blood, taken in connection with sensitization to the hapten diphenylcyclopropenone (DPC). The receptor source for this set is a woman in her 40s with alopecia areata. Some clones in this sample may be carry-over from other donors' samples. Both conserved end residues are part of each CDR3. D genes are given only for firm matches. Clone size, where shown, is once, few, many, or a class for clones that have expanded.

V,size,J,D,DNA,CDR3
TRBV2,many,TRBJ2-5,TRBD2,TGTGCCAGCAGTGATTGGACTAGCGGCCAAGAGACCCAGTACTTC,CASSDWTSGQETQYF
TRBV12-5,few,TRBJ2-1,TRBD2,TGTGCTAGTGGTTTGGTCGGACTAGCGGGGGGTAGCTCCTACAATGAGCAGTTCTTC,CASGLVGLAGGSSYNEQFF
TRBV29-1,.,TRBJ2-3,.,TGCAGCGTTGGAGCCACAGATACGCAGTATTTT,CSVGATDTQYF
TRBV4-1,.,TRBJ1-4,.,TGCGCCAGCAGCCCGCCTAATAGCAATGAAATACTGTTTTTT,CASSPPNSNEILFF
TRBV4-1,many,TRBJ1-5,.,TGCGCCAGCAGCCAAGAATGGGGGCCGGGAGGTGGGCCCCAGCATTTT,CASSQEWGPGGGPQHF
TRBV20-1,many,TRBJ1-4,.,TGCAGTGCTAGAGTCCCCTCAGAGGGTGAAAAACTGTTTTTT,CSARVPSEGEKLFF
TRBV7-9,.,TRBJ2-1,TRBD2,TGTGGGCTAGCGGAGTACAATGAGCAGTTCTTC,CGLAEYNEQFF
TRBV6-5,.,TRBJ2-1,TRBD2,TGTGCCAGCAGTTACCGGACTAGCGGGGTCAATGAGCAGTTCTTC,CASSYRTSGVNEQFF
TRBV6-5,few,TRBJ2-2,.,TGTGCCAGCAGTCAGGACCACACCGGGGAGCTGTTTTTT,CASSQDHTGELFF
TRBV3-1,few,TRBJ1-1,.,TGTGCCAGCAGCCTAGGCCTCCATGGGAGCACTGAAGCTTTCTTT,CASSLGLHGSTEAFF